These 32 T cell receptor beta chains came from one sample sequenced in a study of blood T cell repertoires in COVID-19. Repertoires were generated with immunoSEQ multiplex PCR, while TCRdb's copy carries only in-frame clones and drops some. The table includes 200,000 to 250,000 clones, around nine tenths detected once. The material sequenced was peripheral blood. The source is a woman aged 18-29 years who had recovered from COVID-19.

A remark on this clone: The junction does not match germline at one end; this may be a read error. V gene TRBV18 combines with J gene TRBJ2-4, with TRBD1 matching over 8 bases. CDR3 length equals 15 residues. CDR1 is KGHSH, CDR2 LQKENI, per germline. CDR3 loop: CASSPRTGRAGIQYF. CDR3 coding DNA: TGTGCCAGCTCTCCACGGACAGGGAGAGCCGGCATTCAGTACTTC. Using reference TRBV18 and TRBJ2-4 for the parts outside the CDR3, the full variable domain is NAGVMQNPRHLVRRRGQEARLRCSPMKGHSHVYWYRQLPEEGLKFMVYLQKENIIDESGMPKERFSAEFPKEGPSILRIQQVVRGDSAAYFCASSPRTGRAGIQYFGAGTRLSVL.

The chain carries TRBV16 and TRBJ1-1; 7 nucleotides align to TRBD1. V was clipped by 2 bases and J by 2 bases; unmatched bases: 8. This CDR3 comprises 16 residues. Per the germline V gene, CDR1 is KGHSY and CDR2 is FQNENV. CDR3 protein: CASSQTSGQINTEAFF. CDR3 DNA: TGTGCCAGCAGCCAAACATCGGGACAGATCAACACTGAAGCTTTCTTT.

The V gene is TRBV5-6, the J gene TRBJ2-4, with D perhaps matching TRBD2 (5 bases). The CDR3 runs 16 residues. Trimming cost V 1 base and J 4 bases, with 15 bases left between them. Germline V CDR1 and CDR2: SGHDT, YYEEEE. CDR3 in DNA: TGTGCCAGCAGCTTGAGCGGATCGGCCGGTAAAAACATTCAGTACTTC. Its translation is CASSLSGSAGKNIQYF.

The V and J genes are TRBV7-3 and TRBJ2-7; 8 bases map to TRBD2. Per the germline V gene, CDR1 is SGHTA and CDR2 is FQGTGA. This CDR3 is built from 15 residues. Trimming cost V 2 bases and J 5 bases; bases outside gene matches: 8. Written as DNA, the CDR3 is TGTGCCAGCAGCTTAGGGGGCGGGAGGAACCACGAGCAGTACTTC. Protein product: CASSLGGGRNHEQYF.

The V gene is TRBV30, the J gene TRBJ1-2, with D possibly being TRBD1 (5 bases). In germline, CDR1 is GTSNPN, CDR2 SVGIG (reference sequence). The CDR3 contains 15 residues. The V end lost 1 base, the J end lost 5 bases, and 17 bases lay between the germline ends. In DNA form, the CDR3 reads TGTGCCTGGAGTGGCCGTCAGGGCAGCGGGTATGGCTACACCTTC. Translation gives CAWSGRQGSGYGYTF.

V and J are TRBV11-2 and TRBJ2-2; D is perhaps TRBD1 (6 bases). Germline assignment: CDR1 SGHAT and CDR2 FQNNGV. The CDR3 has 15 residues. The V end was cut by 10 bases, the J end by 1 base, with 16 bases between. CDR3 sequence: CATPRTERNTGELFF. Here the CDR3 DNA reads TGTGCCACCCCTAGGACAGAAAGGAACACCGGGGAGCTGTTTTTT.

V and J are TRBV15 and TRBJ2-5, with a tentative D call TRBD1 (6 bases). The CDR3 sequence is 14 residues long. Germline CDR1 is LNHNV and CDR2 is YYDKDF (reference sequence). V shed 0 bases and J shed 1 base, with 6 bases lying between them. The CDR3 spells CATSREGGQETQYF. The DNA for the CDR3 is TGTGCCACCAGCAGAGAAGGGGGCCAAGAGACCCAGTACTTC.

This chain uses TRBV18 with TRBJ1-2, with D possibly being TRBD1 (5 bases). The CDR3 runs to 16 residues. Deletions cut 3 bases from V and 4 bases from J, with 18 bases between. CDR1 is KGHSH, CDR2 LQKENI, per germline. CDR3 coding DNA: TGTGCCAGCTCACCCCAAACCAGACAGATTGTCTATGGCTACACCTTC. This encodes CASSPQTRQIVYGYTF.

The chain uses TRBV7-9 and TRBJ2-5; 7 bases map to TRBD1. This CDR3 spans 15 amino acids. The trim removed 5 bases at V and 0 bases at J, leaving 6 bases unmatched. Per the germline V gene, CDR1 is SEHNR and CDR2 is FQNEAQ (reference sequence). The CDR3 DNA sequence: TGTGCCAGCAGCCGACTCGGGACAGACCAAGAGACCCAGTACTTC. Encoded protein: CASSRLGTDQETQYF.

The V and J genes are TRBV6-2 or TRBV6-3 and TRBJ2-1; tentatively, D is TRBD2 (6 bases). Germline V gives CDR1 MNHEY, CDR2 SVGEGT. CDR3 length: 15 amino acids. V was shortened by 5 bases and J by 7 bases, with 18 bases between the two germline ends. The CDR3, as DNA: TGTGCCAGCAGTCAAGGGACTCCCCGGCCTAATGAGCAGTTCTTC. Protein product: CASSQGTPRPNEQFF.

The CDR3 nucleotides are TGTGCCAGCAGTTTATTCGGGCAGGGCTACGAGCAGTACTTC. Translation: CASSLFGQGYEQYF. The chain recombines TRBV27 with TRBJ2-7, with a possible D match to TRBD1 (5 bases). The CDR3 loop spans 14 amino acids. Trimming took off 1 base at V and 3 bases at J, with 10 bases between the two ends. CDR1 is MNHEY and CDR2 is SMNVEV in the germline V gene (reference sequence).

The chain has TRBV29-1 and TRBJ2-2, with 8 positions matching TRBD1. The V and J ends lost 7 bases and 7 bases, in that order; junction bases with no gene match: 11. The germline gives CDR1 SQVTM, CDR2 ANQGSEA. This CDR3 has 14 residues. The CDR3 loop reads CSARPQGAVGELFF. The CDR3 bases are TGCAGCGCCCGGCCCCAGGGGGCGGTCGGGGAGCTGTTTTTT.

This sequence joins TRBV27 and TRBJ2-1, with a possible D match to TRBD2 (5 bases). This CDR3 has 14 residues. The germline V gene encodes CDR1 MNHEY and CDR2 SMNVEV (reference sequence). V lost 4 bases to trimming and J lost 7 bases, with 14 bases between them. CDR3 amino acids: CASSSRVGLNEQFF. CDR3 nucleotides: TGTGCCAGCAGTTCGCGGGTGGGGTTAAATGAGCAGTTCTTC.

This clone was recorded once. The V and J genes are TRBV10-1 and TRBJ2-7; D is perhaps TRBD1 (6 bases). CDR3 length: 14 amino acids. CDR1 is WNHNN and CDR2 is SYGVQD in the germline V gene (reference sequence). V was trimmed by 3 bases and J by 5 bases, leaving 14 bases between them. In DNA, the CDR3 is TGCGCCAGCAGTGACCCCAGCAGGGGCCACGAGCAGTACTTC. This sequence encodes CASSDPSRGHEQYF.

In its sample, this clone was seen a few times. The chain is built from TRBV11-2 and TRBJ2-7, with D tentatively TRBD2 (6 bases). This CDR3 has 15 amino acids. Germline loops: CDR1 SGHAT, CDR2 FQNNGV. V lost 1 base and J lost 0, with 10 bases in between. CDR3 amino acids: CASSLAIGSSYEQYF. CDR3 in DNA: TGTGCCAGCAGCTTAGCAATCGGGAGCTCCTACGAGCAGTACTTC. The variable domain in full, completed from reference TRBV11-2 and TRBJ2-7, reads EAGVAQSPRYKIIEKRQSVAFWCNPISGHATLYWYQQILGQGPKLLIQFQNNGVVDDSQLPKDRFSAERLKGVDSTLKIQPAKLEDSAVYLCASSLAIGSSYEQYFGPGTRLTVT.

The chain links TRBV29-1 to TRBJ1-1, with D possibly matching TRBD1 (6 bases). Trimming cost V 6 bases and J 5 bases, with 16 bases left between them. CDR1 is SQVTM, CDR2 ANQGSEA, per germline. The CDR3 extends over 13 amino acids. CDR3 sequence (DNA): TGCAGCGTCCGAGACAGGCAGGTGACTGAAGCTTTCTTT. Translated: CSVRDRQVTEAFF.

This rearrangement joins TRBV4-2 to TRBJ2-7; weak D call: TRBD2 (6 bases). The germline gives CDR1 LGHNA, CDR2 YNFKEQ. With 4 bases removed from V and 3 bases from J, the gap between germline ends came to 19 bases. The CDR3 is made up of 16 amino acids. Here the CDR3 reads CASSPQGGWEDYEQYF. The CDR3 DNA is TGTGCCAGCAGCCCCCAGGGTGGATGGGAGGACTACGAGCAGTACTTC.

V and J are TRBV7-9 and TRBJ1-6; 12 bases map to TRBD1. The germline V gene encodes CDR1 SEHNR and CDR2 FQNEAQ (reference sequence). With V trimmed by 8 bases and J by 7 bases, 3 bases remained unmatched. This CDR3 has 14 amino acids. The CDR3 region has the DNA TGTGCCAGCCGGGACAGGGGGCGAAATTCACCCCTCCACTTT. Its protein is CASRDRGRNSPLHF.

This clone appeared a single time. The chain has TRBV4-3 and TRBJ2-3; 7 bases are a match to TRBD1. The ends lost 0 bases at V and 0 bases at J; junction bases unmatched: 6. This CDR3 has 17 amino acids. CDR1 is LGHNA and CDR2 is YSLEER in the germline V gene. The CDR3 loop reads CASSQDPGQDSTDTQYF. The DNA of the CDR3 is TGCGCCAGCAGCCAAGACCCCGGACAGGATAGCACAGATACGCAGTATTTT.

The V and J genes are TRBV24-1 and TRBJ1-2; D is ambiguous. The germline V gene encodes CDR1 KGHDR and CDR2 SFDVKD. Trimming removed 4 bases at V and 5 bases at J, with 7 bases between. CDR3 size: 12 residues. The CDR3: CATSDTTYGYTF. The CDR3, as DNA: TGTGCCACCAGTGACACGACTTATGGCTACACCTTC.

The chain uses TRBV9 and TRBJ1-2; 8 bases are a match to TRBD1. Germline CDR1 is SGDLS and CDR2 is YYNGEE. Losses at the gene ends were 3 bases for V and 5 bases for J; bases not matched to a gene: 6. The CDR3 extends over 14 amino acids. Here the CDR3 DNA reads TGTGCCAGCAGCGCGGACAGGGCCGGTTATGGCTACACCTTC. This sequence encodes CASSADRAGYGYTF.

The chain joins TRBV3-1 (or the pseudogene TRBV3-2) to TRBJ2-1, with 7 bases that match TRBD1. Germline-derived CDR1 and CDR2 are LGHDT and YNNKEL (reference sequence). V lost 0 bases, J lost 7 bases, and 12 bases stayed unmatched. CDR3 length: 17 residues. The CDR3 spells CASSQDLKGALRNEQFF. For the CDR3, the DNA is TGTGCCAGCAGCCAAGATCTAAAGGGGGCTCTTAGGAATGAGCAGTTCTTC.

V and J are TRBV11-2 and TRBJ2-3; 10 bases are a match to TRBD2. This CDR3 comprises 17 residues. Germline-derived CDR1 and CDR2 are SGHAT and FQNNGV. The J segment lost 2 bases and the V segment lost 4 bases, leaving 9 bases of the junction unmatched. CDR3 bases: TGTGCCAGCAGCTCAAAGGGGACTAGCGTCCCCACAGATACGCAGTATTTT. It encodes CASSSKGTSVPTDTQYF.

The chain recombines TRBV7-9 with TRBJ2-1; 8 nucleotides line up with TRBD1. The CDR3 covers 14 residues. After removal of 3 bases from V and 8 bases from J, the junction contained 6 bases not matched to a gene. Germline CDR1 is SEHNR and CDR2 is FQNEAQ (reference sequence). The CDR3 region has the DNA TGTGCCAGCAGCTTGTTCCAGGGGGCGGATGAGCAGTTCTTC. Its protein product is CASSLFQGADEQFF.

The chain joins TRBV10-1 to TRBJ2-3; D might be TRBD2 (5 bases). The CDR3 has 17 residues. CDR1 WNHNN and CDR2 SYGVQD come from the germline V gene (reference sequence). The V end lost 3 bases, the J end lost 2 bases, and 18 bases lay between the germline ends. The CDR3 sequence is CASSDLDSGNPTDTQYF. The CDR3 DNA sequence: TGCGCCAGCAGTGATTTAGATTCGGGGAATCCCACAGATACGCAGTATTTT.

J is TRBJ1-4 and V is TRBV18; 7 bases align to TRBD1. V lost 4 bases to trimming and J lost 0 bases; unmatched junction nucleotides: 2. Germline-derived CDR1 and CDR2 are KGHSH and LQKENI. CDR3 length: 15 amino acids. The CDR3 nucleotides are TGTGCCAGCTCACTTGGACAGGCAACTAATGAAAAACTGTTTTTT. Encoded protein: CASSLGQATNEKLFF. The complete variable domain, with remaining parts taken from reference TRBV18 and TRBJ1-4, reads NAGVMQNPRHLVRRRGQEARLRCSPMKGHSHVYWYRQLPEEGLKFMVYLQKENIIDESGMPKERFSAEFPKEGPSILRIQQVVRGDSAAYFCASSLGQATNEKLFFGSGTQLSVL.

J is TRBJ1-2 and V is TRBV4-1; 8 positions match TRBD1. Germline V lookup: CDR1 MGHRA, CDR2 YSYEKL. V trimming: 3 bases; J trimming: 0 bases; junction bases outside the gene matches: 6. This CDR3 has 16 amino acids. DNA of the CDR3: TGCGCCAGCAGCCACAGGACAGGGCCTACTAACTATGGCTACACCTTC. Protein product: CASSHRTGPTNYGYTF.

The V and J genes are TRBV15 and TRBJ1-5, with D possibly being TRBD1 (5 bases). The CDR3 is 17 amino acids. CDR1 is LNHNV and CDR2 is YYDKDF in the germline V gene (reference sequence). V lost 0 bases, J lost 1 base, and 13 bases lay in between. Here the CDR3 reads CATSRDLPRVSNQPQHF. CDR3 nucleotides: TGTGCCACCAGCAGAGATCTCCCCAGGGTGAGCAATCAGCCCCAGCATTTT. Supplemented by reference TRBV15 and TRBJ1-5, the full variable domain reads DAMVIQNPRYQVTQFGKPVTLSCSQTLNHNVMYWYQQKSSQAPKLLFHYYDKDFNNEADTPDNFQSRRPNTSFCFLDIRSPGLGDTAMYLCATSRDLPRVSNQPQHFGDGTRLSIL.

The chain joins TRBV19 to TRBJ2-1, with D maybe TRBD2 (6 bases). Germline CDR1 is LNHDA and CDR2 is SQIVND (reference sequence). The CDR3 has 15 amino acids. V was pared by 3 bases and J by 7 bases, with 16 bases between. The CDR3 sequence is CASSMFAGRWNEQFF. CDR3 nucleotides: TGTGCCAGTAGTATGTTCGCGGGACGGTGGAATGAGCAGTTCTTC.

This clone was counted only a few times. The chain has TRBV6-5 and TRBJ2-2; 7 nucleotides match TRBD1. V was clipped by 6 bases and J by 5 bases; unmatched bases: 3. The germline V gene has CDR1 MNHEY and CDR2 SVGAGI. The CDR3 is 13 amino acids. CDR3 nucleotides: TGTGCCAGCAGCACACAGGGGACCGGGGAGCTGTTTTTT. It translates to CASSTQGTGELFF.

The chain is built from TRBV11-3 and TRBJ2-5, with D tentatively TRBD2 (5 bases). CDR3 size: 16 residues. In germline, CDR1 is SGHNT, CDR2 YENEEA. Between the trimmed V and J ends, which lost 1 base and 2 bases, there was a span of 14 bases. In DNA, the CDR3 is TGTGCCAGCAGCTTAGTTCGGGGTTCGTCTCAAGAGACCCAGTACTTC. Amino acids: CASSLVRGSSQETQYF.

This chain links TRBV15 with TRBJ2-1; 7 bases line up with TRBD2. Germline-derived CDR1 and CDR2 are LNHNV and YYDKDF (reference sequence). The CDR3 extends over 14 amino acids. V was pared by 0 bases and J by 5 bases, with 1 base of the junction left unmatched. The CDR3 nucleotides are TGTGCCACCAGCAGAGATGCGGGGGACAATGAGCAGTTCTTC. Translating it yields CATSRDAGDNEQFF.